This is a list of T cell receptor beta chains from one sample in a study of blood T cells in healthy people across ages. TCRdb redid the calling of the 5' RACE reads with MiXCR, one entry per CDR3 protein. Of roughly 860,000 distinct CDR3 sequences in the sample, 62% were seen once. Sequencing input: blood. Receptors were obtained from a man aged 30-40 years in good health. Each CDR3 is given with its conserved first and last residue. The D gene is left open where the match is weak. For some rows the clone size is stated as once, few or many, or as a class when expanded; others skip it.

abundance | d_gene | j_gene | v_gene | CDR3aa | CDR3nt
- | - | TRBJ2-6 | TRBV7-2 | CASWGLSSGANVLTF | TGTGCCAGCTGGGGCCTTAGCTCTGGGGCCAACGTCCTGACTTTC
few | TRBD2 | TRBJ2-7 | TRBV5-6 | CASSLFSGGYYEQYF | TGTGCCAGCAGCTTGTTCAGCGGGGGTTACTACGAGCAGTACTTC
- | - | TRBJ2-5 | TRBV13 | CASSPRQGKTQYF | TGTGCCAGCAGCCCCCGGCAGGGCAAGACCCAGTACTTC
few | - | TRBJ2-7 | TRBV28 | CASSLDRFPYEQYF | TGTGCCAGCAGTCTAGACAGGTTTCCCTACGAGCAGTACTTC
few | TRBD1 | TRBJ2-7 | TRBV6-5 | CASTSRTGVYEQYF | TGTGCCAGCACCTCTCGGACAGGGGTTTACGAGCAGTACTTC
once | - | TRBJ2-1 | TRBV7-2 | CASSSSGTGSYNEQFF | TGTGCCAGCAGCTCCTCCGGGACTGGCTCCTACAATGAGCAGTTCTTC
- | TRBD2 | TRBJ2-1 | TRBV20-1 | CSARPSGGPNEQFF | TGCAGTGCTAGACCTAGCGGGGGACCGAATGAGCAGTTCTTC
- | - | TRBJ1-6 | TRBV4-3 | CASSQDEGGFDNSPLHF | TGCGCCAGCAGCCAAGACGAGGGCGGGTTTGATAATTCACCCCTCCACTTT
- | - | TRBJ1-1 | TRBV7-8 | CASREVTEAFF | TGTGCCAGCAGGGAAGTCACTGAAGCTTTCTTT
- | - | TRBJ1-2 | TRBV3-1 | CASSHTNGGGGYTF | TGTGCCAGCAGCCACACCAACGGAGGAGGTGGCTACACCTTC
- | - | TRBJ2-5 | TRBV29-1 | CSVQLTRGSSYNEQYF | TGCAGCGTTCAGCTGACGAGGGGAAGCTCCTACAATGAGCAGTACTTC
- | - | TRBJ2-6 | TRBV2 | CASSEGTRGGADVLTF | TGTGCCAGTAGTGAGGGAACCAGAGGAGGGGCCGACGTCCTGACTTTC
few | - | TRBJ2-3 | TRBV10-3 | CAISELGLRTDTQYF | TGTGCCATCAGTGAGCTCGGGTTGCGCACAGATACGCAGTATTTT
few | TRBD1 | TRBJ2-5 | TRBV20-1 | CSANLARDRGRETQYF | TGCAGTGCTAACTTAGCCCGCGACAGGGGGAGGGAGACCCAGTACTTC
- | - | TRBJ2-1 | TRBV2 | CASRVFPGPRTEGNEQFF | TGTGCCAGCAGAGTTTTTCCGGGACCTCGGACAGAGGGTAATGAGCAGTTCTTC
once | TRBD2 | TRBJ2-2 | TRBV7-3 | CASSPRGVDGELFF | TGTGCCAGCAGCCCCCGGGGGGTTGACGGGGAGCTGTTTTTT
few | TRBD1 | TRBJ1-2 | TRBV29-1 | CSAPTGVDYGYTF | TGCAGCGCTCCGACAGGGGTGGACTATGGCTACACCTTC
- | TRBD1 | TRBJ2-3 | TRBV4-1 | CASSQGDRVTDTQYF | TGCGCCAGCAGCCAAGGGGACAGGGTTACAGATACGCAGTATTTT
- | - | TRBJ2-6 | TRBV9 | CASSQNTGANVLTF | TGTGCCAGCAGCCAGAATACTGGGGCCAACGTCCTGACTTTC
once | - | TRBJ1-2 | TRBV19 | CASRAESNYGYTF | TGTGCCAGTAGGGCGGAGTCAAACTATGGCTACACCTTC
- | - | TRBJ2-1 | TRBV9 | CASSRFPRGYNEQFF | TGTGCCAGCAGCCGCTTCCCCCGGGGATACAATGAGCAGTTCTTC
few | TRBD1 | TRBJ1-2 | TRBV28 | CASSFKGRQGVDVGYGYTF | TGTGCCAGCAGTTTTAAGGGACGACAGGGGGTCGACGTAGGCTATGGCTACACCTTC